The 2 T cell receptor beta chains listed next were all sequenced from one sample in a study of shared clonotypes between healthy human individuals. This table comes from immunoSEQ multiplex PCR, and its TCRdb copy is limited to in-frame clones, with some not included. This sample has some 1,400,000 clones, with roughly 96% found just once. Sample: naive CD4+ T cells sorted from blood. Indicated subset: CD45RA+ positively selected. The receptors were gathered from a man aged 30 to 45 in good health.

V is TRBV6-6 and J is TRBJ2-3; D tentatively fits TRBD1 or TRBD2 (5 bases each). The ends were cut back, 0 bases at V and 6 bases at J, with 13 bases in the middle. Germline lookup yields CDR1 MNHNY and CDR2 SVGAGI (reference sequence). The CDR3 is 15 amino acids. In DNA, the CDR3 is TGTGCCAGCAGTTACTCTCCGGGGACCGGGGATACGCAGTATTTT. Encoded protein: CASSYSPGTGDTQYF.

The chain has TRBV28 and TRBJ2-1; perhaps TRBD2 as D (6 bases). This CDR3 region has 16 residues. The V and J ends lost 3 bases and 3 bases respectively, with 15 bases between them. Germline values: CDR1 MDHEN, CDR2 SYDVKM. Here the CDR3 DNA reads TGTGCCAGCAGTTTTGGGGCGGGACTGCTCTACAATGAGCAGTTCTTC. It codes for CASSFGAGLLYNEQFF.